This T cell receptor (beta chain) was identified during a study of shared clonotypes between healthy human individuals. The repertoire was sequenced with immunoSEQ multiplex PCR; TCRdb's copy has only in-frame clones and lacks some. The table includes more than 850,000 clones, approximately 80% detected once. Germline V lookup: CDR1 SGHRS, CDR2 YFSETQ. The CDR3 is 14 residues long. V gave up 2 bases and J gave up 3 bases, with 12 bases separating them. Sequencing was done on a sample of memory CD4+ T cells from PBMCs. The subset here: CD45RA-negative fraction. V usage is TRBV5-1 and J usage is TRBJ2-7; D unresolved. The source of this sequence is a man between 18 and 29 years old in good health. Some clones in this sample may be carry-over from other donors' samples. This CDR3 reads CASSFETPSYEQYF. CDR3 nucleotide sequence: TGCGCCAGCAGCTTCGAGACTCCTAGCTACGAGCAGTACTTC.